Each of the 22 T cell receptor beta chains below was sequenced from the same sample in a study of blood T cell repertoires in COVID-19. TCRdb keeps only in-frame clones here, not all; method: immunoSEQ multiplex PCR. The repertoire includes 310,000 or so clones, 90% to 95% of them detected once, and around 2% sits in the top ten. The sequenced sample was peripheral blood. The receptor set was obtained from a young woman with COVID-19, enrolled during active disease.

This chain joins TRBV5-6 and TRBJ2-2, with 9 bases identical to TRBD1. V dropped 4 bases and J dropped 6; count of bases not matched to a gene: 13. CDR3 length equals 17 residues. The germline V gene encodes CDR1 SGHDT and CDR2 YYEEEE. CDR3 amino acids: CASSTFNRGRGSGELFF. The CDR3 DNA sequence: TGTGCCAGCAGCACGTTTAACAGGGGGCGCGGGTCCGGGGAGCTGTTTTTT.

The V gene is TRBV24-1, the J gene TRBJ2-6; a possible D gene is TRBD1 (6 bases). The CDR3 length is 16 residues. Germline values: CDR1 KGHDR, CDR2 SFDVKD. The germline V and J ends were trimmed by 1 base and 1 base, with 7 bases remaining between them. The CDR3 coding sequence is TGTGCCACCAGTGATTTCACAGGGTCTGGGGCCAACGTCCTGACTTTC. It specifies CATSDFTGSGANVLTF.

CDR3 in amino acids: CASSLAATSGRGAQFF. The CDR3, as DNA: TGTGCCAGCAGCTTAGCTGCGACTAGCGGGAGAGGTGCGCAGTTCTTC. The chain recombines TRBV7-2 with TRBJ2-1; 12 nucleotides align to TRBD2. This CDR3 is 16 amino acids long. V was clipped by 0 bases and J by 12 bases; unmatched bases: 9. In germline, CDR1 is SGHTA, CDR2 FQGNSA.

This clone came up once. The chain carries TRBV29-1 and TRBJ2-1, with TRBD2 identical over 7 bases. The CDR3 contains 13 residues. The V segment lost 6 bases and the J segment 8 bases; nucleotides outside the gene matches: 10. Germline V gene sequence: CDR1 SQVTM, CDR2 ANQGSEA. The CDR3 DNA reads TGCAGCGTGGGGGGGTTAAAAGGCTATGAGCAGTTCTTC. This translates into CSVGGLKGYEQFF.

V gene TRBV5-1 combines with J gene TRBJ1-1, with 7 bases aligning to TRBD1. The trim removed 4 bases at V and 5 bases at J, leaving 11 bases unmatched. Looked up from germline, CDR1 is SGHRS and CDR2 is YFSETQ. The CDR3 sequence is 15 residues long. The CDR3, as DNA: TGCGCCAGCAGCCCATCGAGGACAGGCGGGACTGAAGCTTTCTTT. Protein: CASSPSRTGGTEAFF.

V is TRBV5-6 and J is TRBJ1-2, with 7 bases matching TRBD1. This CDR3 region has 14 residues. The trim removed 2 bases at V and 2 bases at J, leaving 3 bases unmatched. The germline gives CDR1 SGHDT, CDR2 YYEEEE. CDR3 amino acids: CASSFTGENYGYTF. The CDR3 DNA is TGTGCCAGCAGCTTTACAGGGGAGAACTATGGCTACACCTTC.

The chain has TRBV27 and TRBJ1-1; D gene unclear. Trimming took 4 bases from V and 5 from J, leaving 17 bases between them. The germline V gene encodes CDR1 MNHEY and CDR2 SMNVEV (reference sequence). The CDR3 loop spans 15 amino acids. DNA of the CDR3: TGTGCCAGCAGTTCCCGACTAGGGTTGGTGACTGAAGCTTTCTTT. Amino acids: CASSSRLGLVTEAFF.

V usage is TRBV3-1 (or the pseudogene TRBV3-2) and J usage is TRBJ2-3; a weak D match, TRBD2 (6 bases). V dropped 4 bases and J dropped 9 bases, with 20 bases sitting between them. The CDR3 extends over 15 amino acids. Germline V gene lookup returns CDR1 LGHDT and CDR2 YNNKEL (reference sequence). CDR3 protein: CASSPGTLRVITQYF. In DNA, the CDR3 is TGTGCCAGCAGCCCCGGGACTCTGCGTGTTATAACGCAGTATTTT.

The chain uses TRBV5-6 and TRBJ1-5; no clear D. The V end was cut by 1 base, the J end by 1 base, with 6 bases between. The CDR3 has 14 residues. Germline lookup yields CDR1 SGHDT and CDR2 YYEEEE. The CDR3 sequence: CASSLLRSNQPQHF. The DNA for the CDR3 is TGTGCCAGCAGCTTGCTCCGGAGCAATCAGCCCCAGCATTTT.

CDR3 in amino acids: CASSTGNVDSNQPQHF. As DNA, the CDR3 is TGTGCCAGTAGTACAGGGAACGTGGATAGCAATCAGCCCCAGCATTTT. The V gene is TRBV19, the J gene TRBJ1-5; weak D call: TRBD1 (5 bases). V was pared by 4 bases and J by 0 bases, with 13 bases between. Germline values: CDR1 LNHDA, CDR2 SQIVND (reference sequence). The CDR3 contains 16 residues.

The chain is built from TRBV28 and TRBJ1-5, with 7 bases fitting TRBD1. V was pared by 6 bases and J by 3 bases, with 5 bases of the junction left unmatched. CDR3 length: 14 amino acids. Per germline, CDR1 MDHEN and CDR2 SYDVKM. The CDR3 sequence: CASSAGGTNQPQHF. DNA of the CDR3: TGTGCCAGCAGCGCAGGGGGGACCAATCAGCCCCAGCATTTT.

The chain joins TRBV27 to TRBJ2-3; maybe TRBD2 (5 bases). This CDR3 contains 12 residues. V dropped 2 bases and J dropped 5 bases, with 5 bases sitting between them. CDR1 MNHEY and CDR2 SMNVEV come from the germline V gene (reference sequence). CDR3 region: CASSLAGDTQYF. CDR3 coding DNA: TGTGCCAGCAGTTTAGCGGGAGATACGCAGTATTTT.

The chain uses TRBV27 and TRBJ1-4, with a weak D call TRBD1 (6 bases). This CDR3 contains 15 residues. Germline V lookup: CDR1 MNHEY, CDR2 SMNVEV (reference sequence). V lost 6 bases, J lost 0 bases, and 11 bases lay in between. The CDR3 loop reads CASSNGQTTNEKLFF. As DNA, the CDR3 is TGTGCCAGCAGCAATGGACAGACAACTAATGAAAAACTGTTTTTT.

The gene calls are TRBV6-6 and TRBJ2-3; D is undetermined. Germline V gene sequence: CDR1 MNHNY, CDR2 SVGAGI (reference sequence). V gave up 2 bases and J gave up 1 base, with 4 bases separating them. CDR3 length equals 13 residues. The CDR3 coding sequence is TGTGCCAGCAGTTACGGAGGCACAGATACGCAGTATTTT. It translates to CASSYGGTDTQYF.

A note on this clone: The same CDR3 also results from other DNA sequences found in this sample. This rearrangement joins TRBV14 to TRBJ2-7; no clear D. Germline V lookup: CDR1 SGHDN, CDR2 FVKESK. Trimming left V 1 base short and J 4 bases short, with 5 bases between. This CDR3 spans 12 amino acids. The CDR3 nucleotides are TGTGCCAGCAGCCAAGGCAGTTACGAGCAGTACTTC. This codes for CASSQGSYEQYF.

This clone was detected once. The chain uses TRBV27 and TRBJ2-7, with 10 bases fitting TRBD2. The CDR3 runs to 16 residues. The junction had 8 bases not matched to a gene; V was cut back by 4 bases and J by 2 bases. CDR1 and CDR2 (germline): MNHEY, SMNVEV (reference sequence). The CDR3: CASSYLWSGRAYEQYF. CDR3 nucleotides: TGTGCCAGCAGTTACCTGTGGAGCGGGAGGGCCTACGAGCAGTACTTC.

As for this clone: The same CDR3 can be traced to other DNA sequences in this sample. The CDR3: CASSLSDTGELFF. The CDR3, as DNA: TGTGCCAGCAGCTTATCAGACACCGGGGAGCTGTTTTTT. The chain is built from TRBV7-9 and TRBJ2-2; D call uncertain. The V end was cut by 2 bases, the J end by 3 bases, with 4 bases between. The CDR3 runs to 13 residues. Germline V lookup: CDR1 SEHNR, CDR2 FQNEAQ (reference sequence).

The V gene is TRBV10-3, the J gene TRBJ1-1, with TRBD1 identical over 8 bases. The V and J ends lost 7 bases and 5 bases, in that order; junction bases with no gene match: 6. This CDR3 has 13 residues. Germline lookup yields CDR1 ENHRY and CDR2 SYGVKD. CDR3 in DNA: TGTGCCATCACCCCTCGACAGGGGACTGAAGCTTTCTTT. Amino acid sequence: CAITPRQGTEAFF.

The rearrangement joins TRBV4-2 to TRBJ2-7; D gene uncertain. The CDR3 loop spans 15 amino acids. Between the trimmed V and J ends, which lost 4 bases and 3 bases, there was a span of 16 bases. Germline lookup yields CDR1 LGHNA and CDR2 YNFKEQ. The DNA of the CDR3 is TGTGCCAGCAGCCCGGGTCAAGGTGTGGGCTACGAGCAGTACTTC. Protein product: CASSPGQGVGYEQYF.

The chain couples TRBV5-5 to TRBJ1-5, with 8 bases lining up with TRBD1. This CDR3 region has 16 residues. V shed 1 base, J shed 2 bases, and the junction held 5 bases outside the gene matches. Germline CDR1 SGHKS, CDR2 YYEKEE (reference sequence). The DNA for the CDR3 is TGTGCCAGCAGCTTGCAGGGGGCTCACGGCAATCAGCCCCAGCATTTT. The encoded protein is CASSLQGAHGNQPQHF.

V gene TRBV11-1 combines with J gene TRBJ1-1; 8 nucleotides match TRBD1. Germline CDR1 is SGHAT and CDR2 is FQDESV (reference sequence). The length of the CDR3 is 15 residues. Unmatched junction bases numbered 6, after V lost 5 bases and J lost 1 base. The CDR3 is CASSHEDRANTEAFF. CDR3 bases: TGTGCCAGCAGCCACGAGGACAGGGCGAACACTGAAGCTTTCTTT.

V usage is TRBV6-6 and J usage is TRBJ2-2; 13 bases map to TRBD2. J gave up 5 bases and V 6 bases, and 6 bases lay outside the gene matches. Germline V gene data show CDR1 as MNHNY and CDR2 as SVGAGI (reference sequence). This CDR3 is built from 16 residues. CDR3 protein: CASSRLAGGGTGELFF. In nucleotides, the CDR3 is TGTGCCAGCAGCCGACTAGCGGGAGGAGGAACCGGGGAGCTGTTTTTT.